Below are 7 T cell receptor beta chains sequenced from a single sample in a study of tumor-infiltrating lymphocytes in localized non-small cell lung cancer. The assay was immunoSEQ multiplex PCR, and TCRdb's table has in-frame clones only and misses some. The sample has under 7,500 clones, roughly 70% seen once. Sequencing input: lung tumor tissue. These receptors all stem from a human donor with non-small cell lung cancer.

This sequence joins TRBV4-2 and TRBJ2-7; D may be TRBD2 (5 bases). The CDR3 runs to 13 residues. Germline CDR1 LGHNA, CDR2 YNFKEQ. V was trimmed by 8 bases and J by 4 bases, leaving 15 bases between them. In DNA, the CDR3 is TGTGCCAGCGCCTCCGGGGTCGGGTACGAGCAGTACGTC. Its protein is CASASGVGYEQYV.

The CDR3 reads CASSQLPGQGPKDTQYF. DNA of the CDR3: TGTGCCAGCAGCCAACTTCCGGGACAGGGACCAAAAGATACGCAGTATTTT. The chain joins TRBV14 to TRBJ2-3; 9 nucleotides line up with TRBD1. The V segment lost 2 bases and the J segment 5 bases; nucleotides outside the gene matches: 11. Germline V gene lookup returns CDR1 SGHDN and CDR2 FVKESK. The CDR3 is made up of 17 amino acids.

This rearrangement joins TRBV5-4 to TRBJ2-5, with D perhaps matching TRBD1 (6 bases). The CDR3 totals 14 residues. V was trimmed by 1 base and J by 0 bases, leaving 7 bases between them. Germline assignment: CDR1 SGHNT and CDR2 YYREEE (reference sequence). This CDR3 is CASSLTGNQETQYF. The CDR3 DNA reads as TGTGCCAGCAGCTTGACAGGGAACCAAGAGACCCAGTACTTC.

The chain has TRBV7-2 and TRBJ1-5, with D unresolved. The CDR3 spans 16 residues. Germline V gene sequence: CDR1 SGHTA, CDR2 FQGNSA. Trimming stripped 0 bases from V and 0 bases from J, with 9 bases between. The CDR3 loop is CASSLAAVYSNQPQHF. CDR3 DNA sequence: TGTGCCAGCAGCTTAGCGGCCGTCTATAGCAATCAGCCCCAGCATTTT.

The chain links TRBV19 to TRBJ1-2; D remains unclear. The CDR3 extends over 12 amino acids. Germline CDR1 and CDR2: LNHDA and SQIVND (reference sequence). Trimming removed 3 bases from V and 8 bases from J, with 10 bases in between. CDR3 nucleotide sequence: TGTGCCAGTAGTATTATGGAGATCGGCTACACCTTC. It translates to CASSIMEIGYTF.

The CDR3 DNA reads as TGTGCCAGCAGTCATCGGACAGACACTGAAGCTTTCTTT. This encodes CASSHRTDTEAFF. The V gene is TRBV6-5, the J gene TRBJ1-1; TRBD1 might be the D (6 bases). Germline loops: CDR1 MNHEY, CDR2 SVGAGI. V lost 5 bases, J lost 3 bases, and 10 bases lay in between. The CDR3 totals 13 residues.

The J gene is TRBJ1-4, the V gene TRBV29-1, with 7 bases fitting TRBD1. J was trimmed by 4 bases and V by 7 bases; bases with no gene match: 6. The CDR3 covers 13 residues. Germline-derived CDR1 and CDR2 are SQVTM and ANQGSEA. The CDR3 DNA reads as TGCAGCGCTCAGACAGGGTTTAATGAAAAACTGTTTTTT. Amino acid sequence: CSAQTGFNEKLFF.